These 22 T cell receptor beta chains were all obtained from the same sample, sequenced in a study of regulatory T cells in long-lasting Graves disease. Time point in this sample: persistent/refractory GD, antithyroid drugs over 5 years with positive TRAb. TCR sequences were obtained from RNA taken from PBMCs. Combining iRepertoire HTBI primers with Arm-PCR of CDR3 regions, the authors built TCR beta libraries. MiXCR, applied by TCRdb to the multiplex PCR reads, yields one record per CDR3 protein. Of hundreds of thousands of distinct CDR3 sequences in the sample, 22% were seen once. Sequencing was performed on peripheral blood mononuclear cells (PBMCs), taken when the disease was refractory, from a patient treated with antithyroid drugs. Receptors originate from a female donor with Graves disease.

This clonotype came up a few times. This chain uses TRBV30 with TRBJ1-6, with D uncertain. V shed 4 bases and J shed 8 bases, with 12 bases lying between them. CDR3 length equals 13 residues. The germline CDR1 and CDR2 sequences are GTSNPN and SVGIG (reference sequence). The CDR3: CAWTLNRDSPLHF. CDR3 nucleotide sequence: TGTGCCTGGACCCTCAACCGGGATTCACCCCTCCACTTT.

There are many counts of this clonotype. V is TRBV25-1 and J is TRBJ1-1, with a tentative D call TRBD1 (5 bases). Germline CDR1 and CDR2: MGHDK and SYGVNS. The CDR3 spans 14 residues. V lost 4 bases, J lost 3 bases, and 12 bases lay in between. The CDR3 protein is CASSAFQTDTEAFF. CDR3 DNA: TGTGCCAGCAGTGCATTCCAGACAGACACTGAAGCTTTCTTT.

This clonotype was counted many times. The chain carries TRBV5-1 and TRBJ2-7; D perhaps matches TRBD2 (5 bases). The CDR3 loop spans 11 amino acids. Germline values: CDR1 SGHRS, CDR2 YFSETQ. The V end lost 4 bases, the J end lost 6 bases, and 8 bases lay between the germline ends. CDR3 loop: CASSVSGEQYF. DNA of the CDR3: TGCGCCAGCAGCGTGAGCGGCGAGCAGTACTTC.

The CDR3 here is CSVEENAGNTIYF. The CDR3 DNA reads TGCAGCGTTGAAGAGAACGCTGGAAACACCATATATTTT. This chain connects TRBV29-1 to TRBJ1-3; D unresolved. Germline CDR1 reads SQVTM; CDR2 reads ANQGSEA. The CDR3 runs 13 residues. V was shortened by 0 bases and J by 2 bases, with 5 bases between the two germline ends.

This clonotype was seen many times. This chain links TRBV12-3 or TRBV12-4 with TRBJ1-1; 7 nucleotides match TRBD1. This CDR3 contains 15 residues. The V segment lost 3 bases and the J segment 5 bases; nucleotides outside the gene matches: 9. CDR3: CASSFADRVVTEAFF. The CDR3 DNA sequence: TGTGCCAGCAGTTTCGCCGACAGGGTGGTTACTGAAGCTTTCTTT.

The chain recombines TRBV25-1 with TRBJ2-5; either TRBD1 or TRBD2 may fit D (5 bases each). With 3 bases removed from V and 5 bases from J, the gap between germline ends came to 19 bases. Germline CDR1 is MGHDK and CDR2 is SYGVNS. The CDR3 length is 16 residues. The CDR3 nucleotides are TGTGCCAGCAGTGAGAGAGGACTCCTGAGGGACGAGACCCAGTACTTC. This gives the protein CASSERGLLRDETQYF.

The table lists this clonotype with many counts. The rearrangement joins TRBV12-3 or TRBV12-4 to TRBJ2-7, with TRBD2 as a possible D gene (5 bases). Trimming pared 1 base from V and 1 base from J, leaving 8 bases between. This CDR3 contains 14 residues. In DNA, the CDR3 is TGTGCCAGCAGTTTAGTTCTAGCATCCTACGAGCAGTACTTC. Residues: CASSLVLASYEQYF.

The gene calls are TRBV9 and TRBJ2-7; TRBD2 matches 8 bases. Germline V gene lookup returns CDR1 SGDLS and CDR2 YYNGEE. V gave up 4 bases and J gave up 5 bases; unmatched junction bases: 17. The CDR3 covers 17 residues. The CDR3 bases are TGTGCCAGCAGCTCCAGCCGGCGGGGGGCAATGGGGGACGAGCAGTACTTC. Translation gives CASSSSRRGAMGDEQYF.

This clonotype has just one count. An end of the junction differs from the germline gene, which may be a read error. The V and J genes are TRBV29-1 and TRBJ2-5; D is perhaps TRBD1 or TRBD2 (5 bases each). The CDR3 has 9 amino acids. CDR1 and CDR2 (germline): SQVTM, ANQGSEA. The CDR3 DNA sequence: TGCAGCGTTTTCCCGGGACCGGACTTC. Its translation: CSVFPGPDF.

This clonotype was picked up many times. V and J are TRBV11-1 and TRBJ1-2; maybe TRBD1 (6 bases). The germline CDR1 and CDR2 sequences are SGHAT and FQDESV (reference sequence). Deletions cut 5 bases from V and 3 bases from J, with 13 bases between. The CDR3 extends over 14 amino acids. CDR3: CASSQWGADYGYTF. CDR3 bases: TGTGCCAGCAGCCAGTGGGGGGCCGACTATGGCTACACCTTC.

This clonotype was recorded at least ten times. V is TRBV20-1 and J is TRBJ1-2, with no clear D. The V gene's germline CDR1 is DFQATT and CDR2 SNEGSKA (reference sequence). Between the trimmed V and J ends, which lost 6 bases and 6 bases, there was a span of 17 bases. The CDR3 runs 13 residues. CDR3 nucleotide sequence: TGCAGTGCCAGTAGGCCCCTAACCAATGGCTACACCTTC. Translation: CSASRPLTNGYTF.

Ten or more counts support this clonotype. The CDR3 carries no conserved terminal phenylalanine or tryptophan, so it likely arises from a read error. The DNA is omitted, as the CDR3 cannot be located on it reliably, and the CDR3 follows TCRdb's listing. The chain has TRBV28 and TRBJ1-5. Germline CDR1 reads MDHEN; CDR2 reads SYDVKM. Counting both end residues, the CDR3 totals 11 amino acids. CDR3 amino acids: CASSPRGEVVS.

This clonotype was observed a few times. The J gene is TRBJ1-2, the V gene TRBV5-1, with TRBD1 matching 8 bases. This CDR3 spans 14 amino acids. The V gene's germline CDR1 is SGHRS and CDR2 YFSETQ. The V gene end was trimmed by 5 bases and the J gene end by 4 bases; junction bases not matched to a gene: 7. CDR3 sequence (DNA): TGCGCCAGCAGGCAGGACAGGGAGTTCTATGGCTACACCTTC. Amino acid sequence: CASRQDREFYGYTF.

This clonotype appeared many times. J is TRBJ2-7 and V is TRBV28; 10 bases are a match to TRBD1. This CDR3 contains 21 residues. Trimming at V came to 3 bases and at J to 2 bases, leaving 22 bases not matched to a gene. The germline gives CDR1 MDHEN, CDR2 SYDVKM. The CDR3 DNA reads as TGTGCCAGCAGTTTCCCTTTAGCCGGGACAGGGGTTCATCGGTCCCCCTACGAGCAGTACTTC. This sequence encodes CASSFPLAGTGVHRSPYEQYF.

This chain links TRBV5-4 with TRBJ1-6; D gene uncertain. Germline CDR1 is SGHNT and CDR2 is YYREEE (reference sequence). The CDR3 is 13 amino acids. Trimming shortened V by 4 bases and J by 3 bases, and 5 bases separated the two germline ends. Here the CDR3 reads CASSIDYNSPLHF. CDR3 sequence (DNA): TGTGCCAGCAGCATTGACTATAATTCACCCCTCCACTTT.

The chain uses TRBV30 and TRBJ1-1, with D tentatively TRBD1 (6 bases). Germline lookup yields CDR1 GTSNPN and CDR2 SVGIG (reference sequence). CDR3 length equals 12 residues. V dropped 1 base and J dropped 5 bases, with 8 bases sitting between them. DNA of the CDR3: TGTGCCTGGAGTGCTACAGGGACTGAAGCTTTCTTT. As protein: CAWSATGTEAFF. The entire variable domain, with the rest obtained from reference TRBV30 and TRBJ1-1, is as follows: SQTIHQWPATLVQPVGSPLSLECTVEGTSNPNLYWYRQAAGRGLQLLFYSVGIGQISSEVPQNLSASRPQDRQFILSSKKLLLSDSGFYLCAWSATGTEAFFGQGTRLTVV.

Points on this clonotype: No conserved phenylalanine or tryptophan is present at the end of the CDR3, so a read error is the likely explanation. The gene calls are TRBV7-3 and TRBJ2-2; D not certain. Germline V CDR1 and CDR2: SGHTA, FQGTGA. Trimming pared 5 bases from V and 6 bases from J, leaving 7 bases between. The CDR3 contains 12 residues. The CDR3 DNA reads TGTGCCAGCAGCGTCTCGCCCGGGGAGCTGTTTCTT. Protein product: CASSVSPGELFL.

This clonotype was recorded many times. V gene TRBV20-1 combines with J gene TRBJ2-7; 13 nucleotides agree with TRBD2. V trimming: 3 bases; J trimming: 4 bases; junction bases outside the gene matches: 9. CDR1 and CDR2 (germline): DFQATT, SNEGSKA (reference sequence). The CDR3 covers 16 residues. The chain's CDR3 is CSARGRLAGGRYEQYF. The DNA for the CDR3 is TGCAGTGCTAGGGGAAGACTAGCGGGAGGTCGGTACGAGCAGTACTTC.

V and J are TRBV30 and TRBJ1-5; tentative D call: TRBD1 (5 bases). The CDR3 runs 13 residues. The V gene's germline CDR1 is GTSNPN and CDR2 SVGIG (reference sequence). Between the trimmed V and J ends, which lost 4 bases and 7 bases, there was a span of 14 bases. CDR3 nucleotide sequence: TGTGCCTGGAACATGGGGGTGGAACAGCCCCAGCATTTT. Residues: CAWNMGVEQPQHF.

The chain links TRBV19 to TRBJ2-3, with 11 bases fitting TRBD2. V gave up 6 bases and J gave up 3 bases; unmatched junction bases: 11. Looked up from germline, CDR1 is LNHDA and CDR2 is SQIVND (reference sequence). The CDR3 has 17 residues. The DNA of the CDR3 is TGTGCCAGTAGCACCGGGACTAGCGGAGTGGGGACAGATACGCAGTATTTT. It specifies CASSTGTSGVGTDTQYF.

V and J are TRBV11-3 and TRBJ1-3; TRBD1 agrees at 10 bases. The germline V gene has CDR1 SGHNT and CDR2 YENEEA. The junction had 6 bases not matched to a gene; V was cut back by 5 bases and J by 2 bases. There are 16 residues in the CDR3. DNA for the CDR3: TGTGCCAGCAGCACTGGGACAGGGGTTGCTGGAAACACCATATATTTT. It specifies CASSTGTGVAGNTIYF.

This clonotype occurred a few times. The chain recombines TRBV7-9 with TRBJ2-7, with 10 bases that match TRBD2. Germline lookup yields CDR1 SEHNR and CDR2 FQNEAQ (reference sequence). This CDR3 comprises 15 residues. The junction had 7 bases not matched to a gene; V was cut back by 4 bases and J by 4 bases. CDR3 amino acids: CASSSWTSGRYEQYF. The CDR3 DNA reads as TGTGCCAGCAGCTCCTGGACTAGCGGACGGTACGAGCAGTACTTC.